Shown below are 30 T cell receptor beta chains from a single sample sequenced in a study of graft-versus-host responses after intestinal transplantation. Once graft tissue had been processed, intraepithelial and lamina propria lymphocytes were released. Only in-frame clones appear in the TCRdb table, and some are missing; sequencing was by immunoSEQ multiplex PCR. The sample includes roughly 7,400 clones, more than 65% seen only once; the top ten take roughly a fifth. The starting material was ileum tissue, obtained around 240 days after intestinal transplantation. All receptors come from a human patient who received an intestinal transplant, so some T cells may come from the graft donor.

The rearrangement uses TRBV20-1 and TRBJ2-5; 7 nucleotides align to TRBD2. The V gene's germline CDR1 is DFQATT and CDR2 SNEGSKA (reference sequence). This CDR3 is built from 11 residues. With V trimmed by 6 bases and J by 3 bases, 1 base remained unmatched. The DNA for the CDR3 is TGCAGTGCCAGCGGGAAAGAGACCCAGTACTTC. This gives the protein CSASGKETQYF.

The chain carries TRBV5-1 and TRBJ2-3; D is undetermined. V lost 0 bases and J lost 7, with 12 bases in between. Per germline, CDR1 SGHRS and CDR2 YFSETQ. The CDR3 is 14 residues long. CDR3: CASSLERTSYTQYF. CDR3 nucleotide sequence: TGCGCCAGCAGCTTGGAGCGCACAAGCTATACGCAGTATTTT. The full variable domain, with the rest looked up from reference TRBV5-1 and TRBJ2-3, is KAGVTQTPRYLIKTRGQQVTLSCSPISGHRSVSWYQQTPGQGLQFLFEYFSETQRNKGNFPGRFSGRQFSNSRSEMNVSTLELGDSALYLCASSLERTSYTQYFGPGTRLTVL.

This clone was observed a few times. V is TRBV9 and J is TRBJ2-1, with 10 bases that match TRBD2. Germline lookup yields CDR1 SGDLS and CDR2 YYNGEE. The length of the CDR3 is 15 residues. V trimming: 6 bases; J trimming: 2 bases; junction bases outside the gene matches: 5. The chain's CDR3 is CASTPGLAAYNEQFF. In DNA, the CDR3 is TGTGCCAGCACCCCCGGACTAGCGGCCTACAATGAGCAGTTCTTC.

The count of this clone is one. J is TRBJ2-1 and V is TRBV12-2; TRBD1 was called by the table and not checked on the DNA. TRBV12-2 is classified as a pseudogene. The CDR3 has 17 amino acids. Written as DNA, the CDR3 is TGTGCAAGTCGCTACATACTTTACAGGGAGCCCTACAATGAGCAGTTCTTC. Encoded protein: CASRYILYREPYNEQFF.

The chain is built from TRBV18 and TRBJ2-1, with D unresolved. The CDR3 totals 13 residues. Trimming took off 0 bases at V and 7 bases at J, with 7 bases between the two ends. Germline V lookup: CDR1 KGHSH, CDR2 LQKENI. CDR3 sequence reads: CASSPPGLNEQFF. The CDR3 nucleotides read TGTGCCAGCTCACCACCGGGGTTAAATGAGCAGTTCTTC.

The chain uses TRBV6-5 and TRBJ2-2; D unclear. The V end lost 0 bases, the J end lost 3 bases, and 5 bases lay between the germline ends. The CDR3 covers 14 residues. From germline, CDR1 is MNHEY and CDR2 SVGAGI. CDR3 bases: TGTGCCAGCAGTTACTCTGTTGACACCGGGGAGCTGTTTTTT. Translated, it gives CASSYSVDTGELFF.

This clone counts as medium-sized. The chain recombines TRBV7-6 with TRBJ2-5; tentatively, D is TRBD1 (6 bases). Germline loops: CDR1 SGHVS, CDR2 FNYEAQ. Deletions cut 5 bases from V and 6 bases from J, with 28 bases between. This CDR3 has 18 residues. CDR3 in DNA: TGTGCCAGCAGCCCTGCCCCCCTGTCCAGGGGCGCAGGAAAGACCCAGTACTTC. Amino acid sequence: CASSPAPLSRGAGKTQYF. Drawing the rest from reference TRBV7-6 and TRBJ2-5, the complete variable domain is GAGVSQSPRYKVTKRGQDVALRCDPISGHVSLYWYRQALGQGPEFLTYFNYEAQQDKSGLPNDRFSAERPEGSISTLTIQRTEQRDSAMYRCASSPAPLSRGAGKTQYFGPGTRLLVL.

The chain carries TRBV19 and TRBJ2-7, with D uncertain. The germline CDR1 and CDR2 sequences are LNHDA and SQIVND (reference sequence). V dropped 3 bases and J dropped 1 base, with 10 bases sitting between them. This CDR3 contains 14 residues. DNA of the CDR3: TGTGCCAGTAGTATTAATGCGGTTTCCTACGAGCAGTACTTC. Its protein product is CASSINAVSYEQYF.

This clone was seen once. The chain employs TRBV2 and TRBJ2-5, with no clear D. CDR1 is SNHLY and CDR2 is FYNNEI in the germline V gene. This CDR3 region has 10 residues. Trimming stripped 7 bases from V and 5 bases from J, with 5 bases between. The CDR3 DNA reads TGTGCCAGCACGAGGGAGACCCAGTACTTC. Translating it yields CASTRETQYF.

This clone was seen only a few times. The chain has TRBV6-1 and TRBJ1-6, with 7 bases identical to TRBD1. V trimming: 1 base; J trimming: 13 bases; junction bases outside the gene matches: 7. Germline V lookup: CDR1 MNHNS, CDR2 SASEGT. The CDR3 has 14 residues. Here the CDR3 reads CASSEGGQIGPLHF. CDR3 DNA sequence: TGTGCCAGCAGTGAAGGGGGACAGATTGGCCCCCTCCACTTT.

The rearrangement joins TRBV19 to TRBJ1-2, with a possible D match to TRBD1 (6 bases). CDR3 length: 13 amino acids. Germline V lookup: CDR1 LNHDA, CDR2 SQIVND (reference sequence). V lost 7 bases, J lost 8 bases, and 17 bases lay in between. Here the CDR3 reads CASTLQGVWGYTF. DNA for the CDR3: TGTGCCAGTACCTTACAGGGCGTATGGGGCTACACCTTC.

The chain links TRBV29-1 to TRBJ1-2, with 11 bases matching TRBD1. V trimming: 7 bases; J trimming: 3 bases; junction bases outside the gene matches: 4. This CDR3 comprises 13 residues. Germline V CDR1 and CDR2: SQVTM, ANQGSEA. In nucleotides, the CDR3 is TGCAGCGCACGGACAGGGGGCGACTATGGCTACACCTTC. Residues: CSARTGGDYGYTF. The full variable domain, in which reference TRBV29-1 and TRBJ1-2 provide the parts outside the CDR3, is SAVISQKPSRDICQRGTSLTIQCQVDSQVTMMFWYRQQPGQSLTLIATANQGSEATYESGFVIDKFPISRPNLTFSTLTVSNMSPEDSSIYLCSARTGGDYGYTFGSGTRLTVV.

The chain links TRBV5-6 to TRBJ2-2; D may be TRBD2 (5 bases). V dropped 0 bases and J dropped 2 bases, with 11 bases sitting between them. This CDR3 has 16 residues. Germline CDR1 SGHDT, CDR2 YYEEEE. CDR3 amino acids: CASSLESSINTGELFF. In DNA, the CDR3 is TGTGCCAGCAGCTTGGAATCTAGCATTAACACCGGGGAGCTGTTTTTT. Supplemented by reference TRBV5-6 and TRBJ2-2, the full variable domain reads DAGVTQSPTHLIKTRGQQVTLRCSPKSGHDTVSWYQQALGQGPQFIFQYYEEEERQRGNFPDRFSGHQFPNYSSELNVNALLLGDSALYLCASSLESSINTGELFFGEGSRLTVL.

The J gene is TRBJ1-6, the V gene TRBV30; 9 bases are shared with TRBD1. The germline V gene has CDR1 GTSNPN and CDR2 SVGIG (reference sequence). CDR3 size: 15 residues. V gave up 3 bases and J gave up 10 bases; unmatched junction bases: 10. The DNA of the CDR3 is TGTGCCTGGAGCCTTGGACAGGGGCCAGTCTCACCCCTCCACTTT. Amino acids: CAWSLGQGPVSPLHF.

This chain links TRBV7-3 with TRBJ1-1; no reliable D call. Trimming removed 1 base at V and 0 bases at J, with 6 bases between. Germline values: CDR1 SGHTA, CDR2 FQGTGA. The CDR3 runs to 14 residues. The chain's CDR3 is CASSLSSVNTEAFF. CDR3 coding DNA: TGTGCCAGCAGCTTAAGTTCGGTGAACACTGAAGCTTTCTTT.

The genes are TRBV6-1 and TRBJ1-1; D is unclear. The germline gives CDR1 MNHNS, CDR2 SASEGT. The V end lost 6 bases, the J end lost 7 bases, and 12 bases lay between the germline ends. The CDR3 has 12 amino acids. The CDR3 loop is CASRDGFGEAFF. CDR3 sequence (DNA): TGTGCCAGCAGGGACGGCTTCGGTGAAGCTTTCTTT.

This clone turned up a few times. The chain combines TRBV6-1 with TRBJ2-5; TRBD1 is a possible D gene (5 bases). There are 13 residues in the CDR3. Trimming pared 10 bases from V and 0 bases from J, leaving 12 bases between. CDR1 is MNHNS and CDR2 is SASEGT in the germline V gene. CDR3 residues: CATTQDNQETQYF. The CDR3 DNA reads TGTGCCACCACTCAGGACAACCAAGAGACCCAGTACTTC.

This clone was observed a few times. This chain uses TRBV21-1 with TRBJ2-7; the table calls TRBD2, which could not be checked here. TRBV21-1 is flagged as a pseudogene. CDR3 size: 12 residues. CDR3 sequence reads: CASSKREDEQYV. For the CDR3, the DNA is TGTGCCAGCAGCAAACGGGAGGACGAGCAGTACGTC.

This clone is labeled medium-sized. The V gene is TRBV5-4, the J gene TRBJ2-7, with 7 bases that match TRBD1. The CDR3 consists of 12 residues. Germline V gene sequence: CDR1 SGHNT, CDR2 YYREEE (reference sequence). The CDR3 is CASSLLGQPSWV. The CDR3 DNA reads TGTGCCAGCAGCTTGCTGGGACAGCCGAGTTGGGTC.

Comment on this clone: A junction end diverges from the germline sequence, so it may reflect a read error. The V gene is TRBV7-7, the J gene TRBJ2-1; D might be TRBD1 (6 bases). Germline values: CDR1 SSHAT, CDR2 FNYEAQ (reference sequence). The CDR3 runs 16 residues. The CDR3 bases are TGTGCTAGCAGCTTACTATCGGGGACACCCTACAATGAGCAGTTCTTC. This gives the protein CASSLLSGTPYNEQFF.

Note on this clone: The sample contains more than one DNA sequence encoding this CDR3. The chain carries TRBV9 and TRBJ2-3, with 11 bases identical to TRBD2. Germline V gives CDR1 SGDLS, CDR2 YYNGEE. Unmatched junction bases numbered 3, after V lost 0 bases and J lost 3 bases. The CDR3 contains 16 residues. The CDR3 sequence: CASSVVLAGGTDTQYF. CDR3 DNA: TGTGCCAGCAGCGTAGTTTTAGCGGGGGGGACAGATACGCAGTATTTT.

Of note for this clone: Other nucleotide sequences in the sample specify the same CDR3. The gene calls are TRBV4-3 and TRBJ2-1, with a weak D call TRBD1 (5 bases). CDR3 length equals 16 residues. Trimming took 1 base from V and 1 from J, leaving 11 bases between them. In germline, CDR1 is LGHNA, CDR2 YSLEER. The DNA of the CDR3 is TGCGCCAGCAGCCAAGTGCTTCAGGGATCCTACAATGAGCAGTTCTTC. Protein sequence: CASSQVLQGSYNEQFF.

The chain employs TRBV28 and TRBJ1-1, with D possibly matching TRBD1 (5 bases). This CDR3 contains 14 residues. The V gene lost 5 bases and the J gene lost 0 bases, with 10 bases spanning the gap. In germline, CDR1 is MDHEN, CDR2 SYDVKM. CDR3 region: CASSVRVMNTEAFF. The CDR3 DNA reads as TGTGCCAGCAGTGTCAGGGTAATGAACACTGAAGCTTTCTTT.

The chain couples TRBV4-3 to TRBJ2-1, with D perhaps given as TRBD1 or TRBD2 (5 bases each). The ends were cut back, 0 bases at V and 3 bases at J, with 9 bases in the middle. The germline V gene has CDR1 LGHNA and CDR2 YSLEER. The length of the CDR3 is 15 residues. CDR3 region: CASSQDWGNYNEQFF. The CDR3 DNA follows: TGCGCCAGCAGCCAAGATTGGGGGAACTACAATGAGCAGTTCTTC.

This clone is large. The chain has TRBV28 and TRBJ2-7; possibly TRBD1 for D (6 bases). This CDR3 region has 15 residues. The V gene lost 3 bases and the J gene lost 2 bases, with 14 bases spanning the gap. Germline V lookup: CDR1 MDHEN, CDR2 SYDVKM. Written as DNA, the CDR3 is TGTGCCAGCAGTTTGAAAAGGGGACATCCCTACGAGCAGTACGTC. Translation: CASSLKRGHPYEQYV.

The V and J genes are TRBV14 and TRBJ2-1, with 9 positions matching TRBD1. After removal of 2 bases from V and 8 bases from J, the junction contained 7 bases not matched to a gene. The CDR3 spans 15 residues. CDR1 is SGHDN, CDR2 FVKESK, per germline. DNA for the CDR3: TGTGCCAGCAGCCAATACGGGACAGGGAGGGATGAGCAGTTCTTC. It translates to CASSQYGTGRDEQFF.

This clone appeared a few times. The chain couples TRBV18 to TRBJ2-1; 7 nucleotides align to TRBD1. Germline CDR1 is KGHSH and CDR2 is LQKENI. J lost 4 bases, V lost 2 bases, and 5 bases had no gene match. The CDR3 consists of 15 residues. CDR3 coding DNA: TGTGCCAGCTCACCAGACAGGGTCAAATACAATGAGCAGTTCTTC. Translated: CASSPDRVKYNEQFF. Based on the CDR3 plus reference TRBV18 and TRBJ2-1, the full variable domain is NAGVMQNPRHLVRRRGQEARLRCSPMKGHSHVYWYRQLPEEGLKFMVYLQKENIIDESGMPKERFSAEFPKEGPSILRIQQVVRGDSAAYFCASSPDRVKYNEQFFGPGTRLTVL.

The CDR3 reads CASSQGLAGVREQYF. DNA of the CDR3: TGTGCCAGCAGCCAAGGACTAGCGGGAGTACGAGAGCAGTACTTC. The genes are TRBV4-2 and TRBJ2-7; 12 bases agree with TRBD2. The ends lost 1 base at V and 7 bases at J; junction bases unmatched: 5. Germline CDR1 and CDR2: LGHNA and YNFKEQ. This CDR3 has 15 amino acids.

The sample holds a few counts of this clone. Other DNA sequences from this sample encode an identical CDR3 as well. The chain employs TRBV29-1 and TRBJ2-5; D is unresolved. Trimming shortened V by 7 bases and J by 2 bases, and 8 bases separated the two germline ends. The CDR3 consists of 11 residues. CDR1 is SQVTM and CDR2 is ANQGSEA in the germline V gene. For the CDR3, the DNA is TGCAGCGGGCTTGAGCAAGAGACCCAGTACTTC. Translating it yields CSGLEQETQYF. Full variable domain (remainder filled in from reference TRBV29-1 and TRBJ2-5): SAVISQKPSRDICQRGTSLTIQCQVDSQVTMMFWYRQQPGQSLTLIATANQGSEATYESGFVIDKFPISRPNLTFSTLTVSNMSPEDSSIYLCSGLEQETQYFGPGTRLLVL.

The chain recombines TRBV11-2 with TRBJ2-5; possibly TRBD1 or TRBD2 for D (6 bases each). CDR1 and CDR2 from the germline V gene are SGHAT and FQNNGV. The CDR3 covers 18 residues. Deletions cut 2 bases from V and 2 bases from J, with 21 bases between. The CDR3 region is CASSLMGPGAGPQETQYF. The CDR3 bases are TGTGCCAGCAGCTTAATGGGGCCGGGGGCGGGGCCACAAGAGACCCAGTACTTC.